The rows below give T cell receptor beta chains drawn from one sample of a study of identical twins. Each CDR3 protein is one row after TCRdb ran MiXCR on the 5' RACE reads. The sample yields about 890,000 distinct CDR3 sequences, 9% to 15% seen once. These data were likewise used in another study, on yellow fever vaccine responses in identical twins.

The sample consisted of PBMCs. The source of these receptors is a woman between 18 and 30 years old in good health. The CDR3 runs from the conserved cysteine through the conserved F or W. Fields, in order: V gene, CDR3 protein.

TRBV20-1 CSAREGTGPYEQYF
TRBV5-4 CASSLFRDRGSETQYF
TRBV15 CATSSGVATGESYNEQFF
TRBV6-1 CASSGPSGTSGYTDTQYF
TRBV5-1 CASSPTYTGANTGELFF
TRBV18 CASSPGLAEDEQFF
TRBV6-1 CASSERWSTSTDTQYF
TRBV12-3/TRBV12-4 CASSQGLAGAPFIETQYF
TRBV6-5 CASSYQTGDEQFF
TRBV11-2 CASSPLGGYWVTDTQYF
TRBV6-4 CASSPLAGSNEQFF
TRBV6-5 CASSVTGRPLHF
TRBV5-6 CASSWGGQGARSPLHF
TRBV4-1 CASSRQTQETQYF
TRBV29-1 CSVEAGPSTDTQYF
TRBV7-9 CASSYLATPFNEQFF
TRBV20-1 CSARVGAENYGYTF
TRBV6-1 CASTSGERYNEQFF
TRBV12-3/TRBV12-4 CASSTGGTINSPLHF
TRBV6-4 CASSDELAGGFRPGSSYNEQFF
TRBV5-1 CASSLVPNTEAFF
TRBV10-3 CAIRSGGAPGQYF
TRBV7-8 CASGVGGDYTDTQYF
TRBV15 CATSRDAGQPQHF
TRBV12-3/TRBV12-4 CASSRTGNSNQPQHF
TRBV11-2 CASRDLMTSGRGTQYF
TRBV4-1 CASSQGERVLYNEQFF
TRBV25-1 CASSEGNSNQPQHF
TRBV27 CASSSRGGREGRETQYF
TRBV28 CASRPGQSSGNTIYF
TRBV12-3/TRBV12-4 CASSLRYTQYF
TRBV7-3 CASSPTRSTEQFF
TRBV28 CASSLGVQGAYEQFF
TRBV18 CASSPPGQINYGYTF
TRBV28 CASSTPPFLAVKDTQYF
TRBV15 CATSRGIGFNEQFF
TRBV9 CASSVETSYGELFF
TRBV20-1 CSARDLDRPSYEQYF
TRBV21-1 CASSSHRLALGNEQFF
TRBV5-6 CASSEGTSGSTQYF
TRBV9 CASSARQGWEATEAFF
TRBV6-1 CASSEGRTSAYEQYF
TRBV12-3/TRBV12-4 CASSFSGGAVRNEQFF
TRBV15 CATSRDRTGLNTEAFF
TRBV6-5 CASSYRFKDNEKLFF
TRBV20-1 CSAVTRRSSGNNEQFF
TRBV11-2 CASSLDPGAGEKLFF
TRBV20-1 CSARDYLAGETQYF
TRBV11-2 CASSLSLSSGANVLTF
TRBV6-5 CASSYSPGGGTDTQYF
TRBV5-1 CASSFGLVSNEQFF
TRBV13 CASSPWGGEYNEQFF
TRBV10-3 CAISEAGPREAFF